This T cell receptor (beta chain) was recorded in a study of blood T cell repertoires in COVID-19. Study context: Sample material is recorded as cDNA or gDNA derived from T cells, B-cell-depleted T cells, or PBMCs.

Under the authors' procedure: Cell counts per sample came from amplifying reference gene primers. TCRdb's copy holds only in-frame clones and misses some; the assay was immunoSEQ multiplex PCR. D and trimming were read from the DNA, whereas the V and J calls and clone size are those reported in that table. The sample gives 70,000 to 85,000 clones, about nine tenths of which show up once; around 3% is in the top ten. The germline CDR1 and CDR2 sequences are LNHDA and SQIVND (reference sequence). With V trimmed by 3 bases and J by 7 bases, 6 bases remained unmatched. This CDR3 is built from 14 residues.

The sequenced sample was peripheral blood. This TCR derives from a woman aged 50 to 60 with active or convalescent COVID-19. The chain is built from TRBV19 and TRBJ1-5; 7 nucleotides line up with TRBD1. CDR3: CASSIQRGQQPQHF. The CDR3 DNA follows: TGTGCCAGTAGTATCCAGAGGGGGCAACAGCCCCAGCATTTT.